Below, 25 T cell receptor beta chains from the same sample are listed, as sequenced in a study of blood T cell repertoires in COVID-19. The method was immunoSEQ multiplex PCR; TCRdb's version includes in-frame clones alone and lacks a portion of them. Here the sample spans some 99,000 clones, 70% to 90% being singletons. The specimen was peripheral blood. The receptors were gathered from a human donor with COVID-19, enrolled during active disease. The donor label of this sample is uncertain.

The chain joins TRBV6-5 to TRBJ1-6; TRBD1 matches 8 bases. Germline-derived CDR1 and CDR2 are MNHEY and SVGAGI. The length of the CDR3 is 14 residues. V lost 6 bases, J lost 7 bases, and 5 bases stayed unmatched. CDR3 nucleotides: TGTGCCAGCAGAGGACAGGGTCTCAATTCACCCCTCCACTTT. The encoded protein is CASRGQGLNSPLHF.

The J gene is TRBJ1-1, the V gene TRBV19, with TRBD1 as a possible D gene (6 bases). Germline V gene data show CDR1 as LNHDA and CDR2 as SQIVND (reference sequence). The V end was cut by 3 bases, the J end by 5 bases, with 16 bases between. The CDR3 runs to 15 residues. DNA of the CDR3: TGTGCCAGTAGTATCGGGGGGCAGGGGTTAACTGAAGCTTTCTTT. Its protein product is CASSIGGQGLTEAFF.

As to this clone: Additional DNA sequences in this sample encode the identical CDR3. The chain couples TRBV5-4 to TRBJ2-2; 10 positions agree with TRBD2. The V and J ends lost 0 bases and 3 bases, in that order; junction bases with no gene match: 2. The germline V gene encodes CDR1 SGHNT and CDR2 YYREEE (reference sequence). The CDR3 length is 16 residues. CDR3 coding DNA: TGTGCCAGCAGCTTGGCAGCGGGAGGGGACACCGGGGAGCTGTTTTTT. Amino acid sequence: CASSLAAGGDTGELFF.

This clone came up once. The gene calls are TRBV2 and TRBJ2-2; TRBD2 aligns across 10 bases. CDR1 is SNHLY, CDR2 FYNNEI, per germline. V dropped 7 bases and J dropped 4; count of bases not matched to a gene: 3. This CDR3 contains 14 residues. Here the CDR3 DNA reads TGTGCCAGCAAAAGCGGGGGGGGCACCGGGGAGCTGTTTTTT. Translation gives CASKSGGGTGELFF.

V usage is TRBV5-1 and J usage is TRBJ2-6; D remains unclear. The V gene's germline CDR1 is SGHRS and CDR2 YFSETQ. CDR3 length equals 15 residues. V dropped 0 bases and J dropped 1 base, with 5 bases sitting between them. CDR3 bases: TGCGCCAGCAGCTTGGCAGCGTCTGGGGCCAACGTCCTGACTTTC. Amino acids: CASSLAASGANVLTF.

The V gene is TRBV28, the J gene TRBJ1-1; 10 nucleotides line up with TRBD1. The CDR3 is made up of 14 amino acids. The V segment lost 7 bases and the J segment 4 bases; nucleotides outside the gene matches: 6. Germline-derived CDR1 and CDR2 are MDHEN and SYDVKM. The CDR3 DNA follows: TGTGCCAGCACGAGGGGACAGGGGAGCACTGAAGCTTTCTTT. It codes for CASTRGQGSTEAFF.

This sequence joins TRBV2 and TRBJ2-7; D may be TRBD2 (5 bases). V shed 3 bases and J shed 0 bases, with 12 bases lying between them. CDR3 length: 15 residues. Germline CDR1 reads SNHLY; CDR2 reads FYNNEI. CDR3 protein: CASSDTRVDSYEQYF. The CDR3 nucleotides read TGTGCCAGCAGTGACACTAGGGTTGACTCCTACGAGCAGTACTTC.

V is TRBV12-3 or TRBV12-4 and J is TRBJ2-5, with D maybe TRBD2 (6 bases). There are 13 residues in the CDR3. Trimming cost V 3 bases and J 2 bases, with 7 bases left between them. Here the CDR3 reads CASSFAGQETQYF. The CDR3 DNA reads TGTGCCAGCAGTTTCGCGGGACAAGAGACCCAGTACTTC.

This clone was observed a single time. The J gene is TRBJ1-2, the V gene TRBV18; 7 bases fit TRBD1. The CDR3 is made up of 13 amino acids. Trimming at V came to 6 bases and at J to 3 bases, leaving 4 bases not matched to a gene. From germline, CDR1 is KGHSH and CDR2 LQKENI. The CDR3: CASSDRDDYGYTF. In DNA form, the CDR3 reads TGTGCCAGCTCCGACAGGGACGACTATGGCTACACCTTC.

The gene calls are TRBV5-1 and TRBJ1-1; D perhaps matches TRBD1 (5 bases). This CDR3 is 15 amino acids long. The V end lost 0 bases, the J end lost 1 base, and 10 bases lay between the germline ends. Germline V gives CDR1 SGHRS, CDR2 YFSETQ. The CDR3 nucleotides are TGCGCCAGCAGCTTGGAGGGGCCCGGGAACACTGAAGCTTTCTTT. As protein: CASSLEGPGNTEAFF.

CDR3 sequence: CASRLHGNQPQHF. CDR3 sequence (DNA): TGTGCCAGCAGATTACATGGCAATCAGCCCCAGCATTTT. The J gene is TRBJ1-5, the V gene TRBV6-5; the D is unclear. This CDR3 region has 13 residues. V lost 6 bases and J 2 bases, leaving 8 bases between the germline ends. Looked up from germline, CDR1 is MNHEY and CDR2 is SVGAGI.

V gene TRBV19 combines with J gene TRBJ1-1; D ambiguous. The CDR3 has 14 amino acids. The V gene lost 7 bases and the J gene lost 2 bases, with 14 bases spanning the gap. The germline V gene has CDR1 LNHDA and CDR2 SQIVND (reference sequence). This CDR3 reads CASTVTAVNTEAFF. CDR3 DNA: TGTGCCAGTACCGTCACGGCGGTCAACACTGAAGCTTTCTTT.

V gene TRBV7-3 combines with J gene TRBJ2-6; 9 bases match TRBD2. The CDR3 has 17 residues. The V gene's germline CDR1 is SGHTA and CDR2 FQGTGA. After removal of 6 bases from V and 0 bases from J, the junction contained 6 bases not matched to a gene. CDR3 loop: CASSLAGARSGANVLTF. The CDR3 DNA reads as TGTGCCAGCAGTTTAGCGGGAGCCCGCTCTGGGGCCAACGTCCTGACTTTC. The full variable domain, in which reference TRBV7-3 and TRBJ2-6 provide the parts outside the CDR3, is GAGVSQTPSNKVTEKGKYVELRCDPISGHTALYWYRQSLGQGPEFLIYFQGTGAADDSGLPNDRFFAVRPEGSVSTLKIQRTERGDSAVYLCASSLAGARSGANVLTFGAGSRLTVL.

This clone was seen many times. The V gene is TRBV11-3, the J gene TRBJ2-7; maybe TRBD2 (6 bases). V lost 5 bases and J lost 3, with 11 bases in between. Germline V gene lookup returns CDR1 SGHNT and CDR2 YENEEA. This CDR3 spans 13 amino acids. The CDR3, as DNA: TGTGCCAGCAGCCTCCACGGGAGCTACGAGCAGTACTTC. Protein product: CASSLHGSYEQYF.

The J gene is TRBJ1-5, the V gene TRBV4-2; 7 positions match TRBD1. Germline V CDR1 and CDR2: LGHNA, YNFKEQ. This CDR3 has 16 amino acids. The trim removed 1 base at V and 4 bases at J, leaving 7 bases unmatched. CDR3 in DNA: TGTGCCAGCAGCCAAGTACGGGACAGCCTTAATCAGCCCCAGCATTTT. This sequence encodes CASSQVRDSLNQPQHF.

This chain links TRBV5-1 with TRBJ2-7; D is uncertain. V gave up 4 bases and J gave up 2 bases, with 10 bases separating them. Germline lookup yields CDR1 SGHRS and CDR2 YFSETQ. CDR3 length: 13 residues. The CDR3 coding sequence is TGCGCCAGCAGCCCCTCGCGGACCTACGAGCAGTACTTC. This encodes CASSPSRTYEQYF.

The chain is built from TRBV2 and TRBJ1-4, with D possibly matching TRBD1 (6 bases). Between the trimmed V and J ends, which lost 2 bases and 5 bases, there was a span of 12 bases. The germline CDR1 and CDR2 sequences are SNHLY and FYNNEI. The CDR3 spans 15 residues. CDR3 sequence reads: CASSELQGTNEKLFF. The CDR3 DNA reads TGTGCCAGCAGTGAATTGCAGGGGACAAATGAAAAACTGTTTTTT.

The rearrangement joins TRBV18 to TRBJ1-3; 8 bases line up with TRBD1. The CDR3 is 16 residues long. V was pared by 6 bases and J by 2 bases, with 9 bases of the junction left unmatched. Germline values: CDR1 KGHSH, CDR2 LQKENI. CDR3 coding DNA: TGTGCCAGCTCCCTAAGACAGGGGAGTGCTGGAAACACCATATATTTT. This encodes CASSLRQGSAGNTIYF.

The V and J genes are TRBV10-3 and TRBJ2-5; 12 bases align to TRBD2. V trimming: 0 bases; J trimming: 2 bases; junction bases outside the gene matches: 4. CDR1 ENHRY and CDR2 SYGVKD come from the germline V gene. This CDR3 is 17 amino acids long. This chain's CDR3 is CAISESASGGEQETQYF. In DNA, the CDR3 is TGTGCCATCAGTGAGTCGGCTAGCGGGGGGGAACAAGAGACCCAGTACTTC.

The V and J genes are TRBV11-2 and TRBJ2-2, with 8 bases fitting TRBD2. With 6 bases clipped from V and 4 bases from J, the junction kept 4 bases outside the gene matches. This CDR3 comprises 14 residues. Germline lookup yields CDR1 SGHAT and CDR2 FQNNGV. CDR3 protein: CASRGTSFTGELFF. The CDR3, as DNA: TGTGCCAGCAGGGGGACTAGTTTCACCGGGGAGCTGTTTTTT. The full variable domain, its missing parts supplied by reference TRBV11-2 and TRBJ2-2, is EAGVAQSPRYKIIEKRQSVAFWCNPISGHATLYWYQQILGQGPKLLIQFQNNGVVDDSQLPKDRFSAERLKGVDSTLKIQPAKLEDSAVYLCASRGTSFTGELFFGEGSRLTVL.

This chain uses TRBV2 with TRBJ1-2; a weak D match, TRBD1 (6 bases). The V end lost 8 bases, the J end lost 8 bases, and 30 bases lay between the germline ends. Per the germline V gene, CDR1 is SNHLY and CDR2 is FYNNEI. CDR3 length: 17 residues. The CDR3 sequence is CASPQPGTSTPFGGYTF. CDR3 DNA: TGTGCCAGCCCACAACCCGGGACATCTACCCCTTTCGGGGGCTACACCTTC.

Points on this clone: An end of the junction does not agree with germline; a read error may underlie this. This chain joins TRBV5-1 and TRBJ2-2, with 7 bases matching TRBD1. From germline, CDR1 is SGHRS and CDR2 YFSETQ. This CDR3 has 16 amino acids. The CDR3 bases are TGCGCCAACAGCTTAGACAGGGCCCGACTCACCGGGGAGCTGTTTTTT. It encodes CANSLDRARLTGELFF.

The gene calls are TRBV6-6 and TRBJ2-1, with 8 bases that match TRBD1. The germline V gene has CDR1 MNHNY and CDR2 SVGAGI (reference sequence). The CDR3 is 15 residues long. Trimming at V came to 8 bases and at J to 5 bases, leaving 11 bases not matched to a gene. CDR3 protein: CASSNLGQGDNEQFF. DNA of the CDR3: TGTGCCAGCTCGAATTTAGGACAGGGTGACAATGAGCAGTTCTTC.

J is TRBJ1-2 and V is TRBV21-1. TRBV21-1 has pseudogene status. The CDR3 sequence is 14 residues long. The CDR3 bases are TGTGCCAGCAGCGACCGCGGGTTCTGCTATGGCTACACCTTC. It codes for CASSDRGFCYGYTF.

This clone was observed once. The gene calls are TRBV2 and TRBJ2-5, with a possible D match to TRBD1 (5 bases). Trimming pared 7 bases from V and 3 bases from J, leaving 12 bases between. The CDR3 totals 13 residues. Germline CDR1 SNHLY, CDR2 FYNNEI. The CDR3 DNA follows: TGTGCCAGCATCCAGGACACAGAAGAGACCCAGTACTTC. The encoded protein is CASIQDTEETQYF.